This TCR beta chain stems from a study of blood T cell repertoires in COVID-19. Original handling: Amplification of reference gene primers was used by the study to estimate nucleated cell counts. Assay used: immunoSEQ multiplex PCR; TCRdb lists only in-frame clones, some missing. V, J and clone size are taken as reported in that table, and D and trimming were inferred from the DNA itself. The sample lists more than 200,000 clones; 80% to 85% were seen once. Concerning this clone: This may stem from a read error, because a much larger clone lies one nucleotide away.

This CDR3 has 14 residues. V was pared by 4 bases and J by 0 bases, with 2 bases of the junction left unmatched. Per the germline V gene, CDR1 is SGHTA and CDR2 is FQGNSA. Sequenced sample: peripheral blood. The sequence was obtained from a man in his forties or fifties with active or convalescent COVID-19. The genes are TRBV7-2 and TRBJ1-1; 7 nucleotides line up with TRBD1. The chain's CDR3 is CASSYDRVNTEAFF. The CDR3 bases are TGTGCCAGCAGCTACGACAGGGTGAACACTGAAGCTTTCTTT.